The source of this TCR beta chain is a study of shared clonotypes between healthy human individuals. Overall study: Three CD4 naive, three CD4 memory, two CD8 naive and one CD8 memory plate were used per donor.

V was shortened by 3 bases and J by 0 bases, with 5 bases between the two germline ends. Germline V CDR1 and CDR2: SGDLS, YYNGEE. This CDR3 contains 13 residues. Profiling relied on immunoSEQ multiplex PCR, and the TCRdb table lists in-frame clones only, not all of them. The sample records around 2,000,000 clones, about 93% being singletons. Terminally differentiated effector memory CD45RA+ cells were left out of the naive CD8 fraction, which was CD45RO-negative and positively selected for CCR7. With respect to this clone: The same CDR3 can be traced to other DNA sequences in this sample.

Material for sequencing was naive CD8+ T cells from PBMCs. The J gene is TRBJ2-3, the V gene TRBV9; no definite D call. This receptor was taken from a man between 18 and 35 years old in good health. Some clones in this sample may be carry-over from other donors' samples. CDR3 amino acids: CASSGTSTDTQYF. In nucleotides, the CDR3 is TGTGCCAGCAGCGGTACCAGCACAGATACGCAGTATTTT.